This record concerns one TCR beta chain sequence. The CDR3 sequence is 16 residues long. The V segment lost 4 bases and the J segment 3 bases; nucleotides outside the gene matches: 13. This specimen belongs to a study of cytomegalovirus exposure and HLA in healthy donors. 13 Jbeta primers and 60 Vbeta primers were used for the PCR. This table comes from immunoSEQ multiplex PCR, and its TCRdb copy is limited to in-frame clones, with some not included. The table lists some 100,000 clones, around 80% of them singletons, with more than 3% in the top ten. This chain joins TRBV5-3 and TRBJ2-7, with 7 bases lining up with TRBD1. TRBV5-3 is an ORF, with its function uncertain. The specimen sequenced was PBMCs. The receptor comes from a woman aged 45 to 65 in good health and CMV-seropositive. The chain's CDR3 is CARSTTPPDRDYEQYF. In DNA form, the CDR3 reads TGTGCCAGAAGCACCACACCGCCTGACAGGGACTACGAGCAGTACTTC.